This T cell receptor (beta chain) was observed in a study of T cells in Graves' hyperthyroidism and ophthalmopathy. Study-wide points: Ophthalmopathy stood apart from stable hyperthyroidism in a 13 V-J model. Before onset, by a median of approximately 6.8 months, the model predicted ophthalmopathy. Most clonotypes expanded in thyroid above 0.001 were likewise present in blood.

Concerning this clonotype: Its antigen remains unidentified.

Authors of the study amplified TCR beta CDR3 regions from RNA transcripts. The TCR CDR3 first-round RT-PCR relied on the HTBI primer set. TCRdb re-derived calls from the multiplex PCR reads in MiXCR, one entry per CDR3 protein. The data hold about 640,000 distinct CDR3 sequences, with less than 25% observed a single time. Germline CDR1 MDHEN, CDR2 SYDVKM. This CDR3 has 13 residues. V lost 6 bases and J lost 4, with 13 bases in between. The PBMCs were taken from over 9.5 ml of fresh peripheral blood. V and J are TRBV28 and TRBJ2-7; D unresolved. This receptor was taken from a young man with Graves' ophthalmopathy. Specimen: blood. CDR3 in DNA: TGTGCCAGCAGGACGGGCCGGGCGTACGAGCAGTACTTC. This encodes CASRTGRAYEQYF. Supplemented by reference TRBV28 and TRBJ2-7, the full variable domain reads DVKVTQSSRYLVKRTGEKVFLECVQDMDHENMFWYRQDPGLGLRLIYFSYDVKMKEKGDIPEGYSVSREKKERFSLILESASTNQTSMYLCASRTGRAYEQYFGPGTRLTVT.